This TCR beta chain emerged from a study of shared clonotypes between healthy human individuals. Germline CDR1 is SGHTA and CDR2 is FQGNSA. The V gene lost 5 bases and the J gene lost 0 bases, with 16 bases spanning the gap. The CDR3 length is 16 residues. It was CD45RO-negative cells, positively selected for CCR7, that made up naive CD8 cells, with terminally differentiated effector memory CD45RA+ cells excluded. Only in-frame clones appear in the TCRdb table, and some are missing; sequencing was by immunoSEQ multiplex PCR. This sample has some 2,000,000 clones; around 96% occur once, and the top ten carry 1% to 1.3%.

The sequencing input was naive CD8+ T cells sorted from blood. The chain combines TRBV7-2 with TRBJ1-1, with D possibly matching TRBD1 (5 bases). The source of this sequence is a man between 18 and 29 years old in good health. The CDR3 is CASSPTVGVLNTEAFF. In nucleotides, the CDR3 is TGTGCCAGCAGCCCCACTGTAGGGGTGTTGAACACTGAAGCTTTCTTT.